This T cell receptor (beta chain) was recovered during a study of blood T cell repertoires in COVID-19. Profiled with immunoSEQ multiplex PCR; TCRdb holds only in-frame clones, not every one. Of roughly 180,000 clones in the sample, roughly 84% were seen once. The length of the CDR3 is 16 residues. After removal of 4 bases from V and 5 bases from J, the junction contained 12 bases not matched to a gene. Germline V gene data show CDR1 as ENHRY and CDR2 as SYGVKD. This clone has only one observation. Recovered Cohort 3 donors showed two negative PCRs, clearance, or symptom resolution. The specimen was PBMCs or T cells enriched from blood (not recorded which). V gene TRBV10-3 combines with J gene TRBJ2-3; TRBD1 aligns across 7 bases. The receptor was derived from a man aged 60-69 years who had recovered from COVID-19. This CDR3 is CAISGNRDRTGDTQYF. Here the CDR3 DNA reads TGTGCCATCAGTGGAAACCGGGACAGAACAGGAGATACGCAGTATTTT.